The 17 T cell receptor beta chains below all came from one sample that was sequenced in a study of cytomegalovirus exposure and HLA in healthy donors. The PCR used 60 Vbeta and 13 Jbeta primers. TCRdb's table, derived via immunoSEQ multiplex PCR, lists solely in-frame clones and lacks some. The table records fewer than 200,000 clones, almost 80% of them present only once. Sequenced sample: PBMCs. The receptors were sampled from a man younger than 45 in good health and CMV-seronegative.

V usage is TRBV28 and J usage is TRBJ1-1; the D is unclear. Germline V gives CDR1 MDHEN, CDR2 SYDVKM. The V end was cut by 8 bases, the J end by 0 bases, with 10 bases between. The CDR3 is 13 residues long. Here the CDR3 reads CASEGRVNTEAFF. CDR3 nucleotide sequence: TGTGCCAGCGAAGGGAGGGTGAACACTGAAGCTTTCTTT. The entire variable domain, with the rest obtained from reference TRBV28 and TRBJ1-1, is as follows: DVKVTQSSRYLVKRTGEKVFLECVQDMDHENMFWYRQDPGLGLRLIYFSYDVKMKEKGDIPEGYSVSREKKERFSLILESASTNQTSMYLCASEGRVNTEAFFGQGTRLTVV.

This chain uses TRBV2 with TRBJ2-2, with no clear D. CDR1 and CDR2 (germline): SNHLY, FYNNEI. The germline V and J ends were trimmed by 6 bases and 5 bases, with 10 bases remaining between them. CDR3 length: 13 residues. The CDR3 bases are TGTGCCAGCAGGCTAAGTGGTACCGGGGAGCTGTTTTTT. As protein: CASRLSGTGELFF.

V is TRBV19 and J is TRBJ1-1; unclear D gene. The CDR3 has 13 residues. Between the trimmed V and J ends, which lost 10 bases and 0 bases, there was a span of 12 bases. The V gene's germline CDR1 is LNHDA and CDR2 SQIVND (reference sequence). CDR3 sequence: CATQQQMNTEAFF. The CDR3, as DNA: TGTGCCACTCAGCAACAGATGAACACTGAAGCTTTCTTT. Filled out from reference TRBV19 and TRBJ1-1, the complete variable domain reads DGGITQSPKYLFRKEGQNVTLSCEQNLNHDAMYWYRQDPGQGLRLIYYSQIVNDFQKGDIAEGYSVSREKKESFPLTVTSAQKNPTAFYLCATQQQMNTEAFFGQGTRLTVV.

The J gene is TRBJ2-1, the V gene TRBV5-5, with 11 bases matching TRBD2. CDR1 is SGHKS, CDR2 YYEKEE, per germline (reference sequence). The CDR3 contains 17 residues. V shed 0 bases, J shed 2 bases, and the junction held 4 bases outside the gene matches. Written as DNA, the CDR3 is TGTGCCAGCAGCTTGGCCCAGGGACTAGCGGCCTACAATGAGCAGTTCTTC. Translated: CASSLAQGLAAYNEQFF.

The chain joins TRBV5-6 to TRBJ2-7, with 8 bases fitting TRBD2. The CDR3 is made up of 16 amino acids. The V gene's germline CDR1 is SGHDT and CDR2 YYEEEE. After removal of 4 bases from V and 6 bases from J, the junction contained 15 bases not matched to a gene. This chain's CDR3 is CASSLEVGGDPFEQYF. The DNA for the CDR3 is TGTGCCAGCAGCCTGGAGGTCGGGGGGGACCCGTTCGAGCAGTACTTC.

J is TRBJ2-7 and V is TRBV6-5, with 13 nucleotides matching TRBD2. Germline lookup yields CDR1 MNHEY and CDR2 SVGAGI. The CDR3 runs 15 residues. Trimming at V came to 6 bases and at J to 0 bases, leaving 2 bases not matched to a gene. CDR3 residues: CASRTSGRSSYEQYF. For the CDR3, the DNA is TGTGCCAGCAGGACTAGCGGGAGGTCCTCCTACGAGCAGTACTTC.

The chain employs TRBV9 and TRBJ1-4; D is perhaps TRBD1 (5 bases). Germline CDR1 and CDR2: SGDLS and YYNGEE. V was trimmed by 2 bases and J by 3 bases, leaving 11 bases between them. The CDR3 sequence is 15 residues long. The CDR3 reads CASSVQGAPNEKLFF. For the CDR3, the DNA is TGTGCCAGCAGCGTTCAAGGGGCCCCTAATGAAAAACTGTTTTTT.

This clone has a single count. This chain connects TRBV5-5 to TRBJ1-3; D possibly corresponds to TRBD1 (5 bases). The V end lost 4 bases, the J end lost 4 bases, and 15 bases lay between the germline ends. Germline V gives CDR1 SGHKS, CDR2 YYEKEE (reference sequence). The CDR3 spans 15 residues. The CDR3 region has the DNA TGTGCCAGCAGCGCGGCCGGAGGGACCGGAAACACCATATATTTT. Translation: CASSAAGGTGNTIYF. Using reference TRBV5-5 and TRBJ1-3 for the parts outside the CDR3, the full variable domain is DAGVTQSPTHLIKTRGQQVTLRCSPISGHKSVSWYQQVLGQGPQFIFQYYEKEERGRGNFPDRFSARQFPNYSSELNVNALLLGDSALYLCASSAAGGTGNTIYFGEGSWLTVV.

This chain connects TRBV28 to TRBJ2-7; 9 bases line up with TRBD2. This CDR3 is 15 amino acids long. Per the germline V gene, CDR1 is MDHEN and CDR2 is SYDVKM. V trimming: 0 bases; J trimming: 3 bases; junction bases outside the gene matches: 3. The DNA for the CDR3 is TGTGCCAGCAGTTTATGGGCAGCGGGAGGCTACGAGCAGTACTTC. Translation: CASSLWAAGGYEQYF.

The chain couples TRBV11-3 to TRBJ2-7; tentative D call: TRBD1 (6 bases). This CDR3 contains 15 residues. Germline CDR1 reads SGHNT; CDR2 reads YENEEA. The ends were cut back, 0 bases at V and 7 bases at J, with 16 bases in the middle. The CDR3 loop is CASSLDPGQSSEQYF. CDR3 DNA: TGTGCCAGCAGCTTAGACCCCGGACAGTCCTCTGAGCAGTACTTC.

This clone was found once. The CDR3 DNA is TGTGCCAGCCGCGGGGGGCCGAACACTGAAGCTTTCTTT. Residues: CASRGGPNTEAFF. The gene calls are TRBV28 and TRBJ1-1; tentative D call: TRBD1 (6 bases). V was shortened by 8 bases and J by 1 base, with 11 bases between the two germline ends. The CDR3 has 13 amino acids. Germline assignment: CDR1 MDHEN and CDR2 SYDVKM.

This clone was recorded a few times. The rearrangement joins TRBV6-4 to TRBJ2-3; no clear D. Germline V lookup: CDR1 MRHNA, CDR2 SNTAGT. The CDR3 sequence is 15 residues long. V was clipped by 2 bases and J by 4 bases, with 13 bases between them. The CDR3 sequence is CASSDGDGSADTQYF. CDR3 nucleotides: TGTGCCAGCAGTGACGGCGACGGGTCCGCAGATACGCAGTATTTT.

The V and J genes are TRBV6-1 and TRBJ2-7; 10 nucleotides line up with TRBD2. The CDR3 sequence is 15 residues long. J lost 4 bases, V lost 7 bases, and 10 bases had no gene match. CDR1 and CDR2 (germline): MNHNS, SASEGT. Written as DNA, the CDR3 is TGTGCCAGCACCGATGGGGGAGCGGGAGGGTACGAGCAGTACTTC. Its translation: CASTDGGAGGYEQYF.

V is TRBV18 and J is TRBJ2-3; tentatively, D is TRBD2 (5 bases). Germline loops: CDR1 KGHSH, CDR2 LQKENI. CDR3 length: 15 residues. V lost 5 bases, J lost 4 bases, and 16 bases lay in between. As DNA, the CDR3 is TGTGCCAGCTCAAGAGTACACGAGGGTTCAGATACGCAGTATTTT. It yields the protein CASSRVHEGSDTQYF. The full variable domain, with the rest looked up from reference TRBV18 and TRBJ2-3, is NAGVMQNPRHLVRRRGQEARLRCSPMKGHSHVYWYRQLPEEGLKFMVYLQKENIIDESGMPKERFSAEFPKEGPSILRIQQVVRGDSAAYFCASSRVHEGSDTQYFGPGTRLTVL.

The CDR3 protein is CASSLSYGNNYGYTF. The CDR3 DNA reads as TGTGCCAGCAGCCTCTCGTACGGGAATAACTATGGCTACACCTTC. This chain uses TRBV9 with TRBJ1-2; D uncertain. The V and J ends lost 4 bases and 1 base respectively, with 14 bases between them. This CDR3 contains 15 residues. Germline V lookup: CDR1 SGDLS, CDR2 YYNGEE.

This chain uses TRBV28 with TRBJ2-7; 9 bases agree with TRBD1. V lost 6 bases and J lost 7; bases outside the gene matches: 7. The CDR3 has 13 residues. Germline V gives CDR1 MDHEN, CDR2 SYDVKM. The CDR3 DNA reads TGTGCCAGCAGAGACTCCGGGACAGGGGAGCAGTACTTC. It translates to CASRDSGTGEQYF.

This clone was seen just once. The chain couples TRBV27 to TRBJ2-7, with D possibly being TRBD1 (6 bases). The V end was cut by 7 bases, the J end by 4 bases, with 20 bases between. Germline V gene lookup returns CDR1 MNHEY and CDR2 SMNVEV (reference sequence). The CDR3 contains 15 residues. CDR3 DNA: TGTGCCAGCAAGACGTCCGAGACAGGAAAGTACGAGCAGTACTTC. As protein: CASKTSETGKYEQYF.